This TCR beta chain was profiled in a study of cytomegalovirus exposure and HLA in healthy donors. V lost 5 bases to trimming and J lost 5 bases; unmatched junction nucleotides: 7. The germline V gene encodes CDR1 MNHEY and CDR2 SVGAGI. The CDR3 contains 14 residues. A note on this clone: Antigen specificity is unknown.

The PCR ran on 60 Vbeta and 13 Jbeta primers. In the authors' workflow: Later, an analysis found about 83 million unique TCR beta chains, and about 9.9 million of these were shared. Profiled with immunoSEQ multiplex PCR; TCRdb holds only in-frame clones, not every one. V, J and clone size are taken as reported in that table, and D and trimming were inferred from the DNA itself. The sample has under 200,000 clones; roughly 80% are singletons. While unrecorded immune exposures were likely, the donors were nominally healthy when sampled. The study, taken as a whole, reports: Generally TCR sequences proved uncommon, though certain public TCRs appeared in numerous donors.

Sequenced input: PBMCs. The sequence was collected from a man aged 35 to 55 in good health and CMV-seronegative. The chain recombines TRBV6-5 with TRBJ2-5; 8 nucleotides agree with TRBD1. CDR3 amino acids: CASSALAGGETQYF. The CDR3 DNA reads TGTGCCAGCAGTGCCCTAGCAGGGGGCGAGACCCAGTACTTC.